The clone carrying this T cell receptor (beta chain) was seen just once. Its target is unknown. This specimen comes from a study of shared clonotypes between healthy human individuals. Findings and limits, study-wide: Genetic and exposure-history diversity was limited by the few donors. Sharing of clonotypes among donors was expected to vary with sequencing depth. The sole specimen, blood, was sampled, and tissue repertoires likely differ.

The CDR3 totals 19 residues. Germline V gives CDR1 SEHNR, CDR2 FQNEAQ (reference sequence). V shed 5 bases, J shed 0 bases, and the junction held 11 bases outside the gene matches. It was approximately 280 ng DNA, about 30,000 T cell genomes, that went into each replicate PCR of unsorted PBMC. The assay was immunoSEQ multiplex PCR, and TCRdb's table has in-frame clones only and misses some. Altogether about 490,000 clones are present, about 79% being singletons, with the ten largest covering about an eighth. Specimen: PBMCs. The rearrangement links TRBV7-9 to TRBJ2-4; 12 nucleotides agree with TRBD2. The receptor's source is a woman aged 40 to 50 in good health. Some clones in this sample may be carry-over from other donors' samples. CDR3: CASSGGLAGSLLAKNIQYF. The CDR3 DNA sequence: TGTGCCAGCAGCGGCGGACTAGCGGGATCCTTACTAGCCAAAAACATTCAGTACTTC.